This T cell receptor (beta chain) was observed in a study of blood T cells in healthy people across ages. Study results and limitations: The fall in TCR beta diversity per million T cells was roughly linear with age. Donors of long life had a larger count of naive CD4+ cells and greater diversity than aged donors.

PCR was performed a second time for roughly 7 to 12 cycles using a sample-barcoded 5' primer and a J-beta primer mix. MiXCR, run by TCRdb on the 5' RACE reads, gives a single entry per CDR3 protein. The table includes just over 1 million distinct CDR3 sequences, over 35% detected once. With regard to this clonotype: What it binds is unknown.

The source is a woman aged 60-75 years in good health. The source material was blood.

Here the CDR3 reads CASSLSQTEQYF. The CDR3 bases are TGTGCCAGCAGCCTCTCGCAGACCGAGCAGTACTTC. This chain connects TRBV28 to TRBJ2-7; no clear D gene. V lost 6 bases and J 6 bases, leaving 12 bases between the germline ends. From germline, CDR1 is MDHEN and CDR2 SYDVKM. This CDR3 comprises 12 residues. Looking up the rest from reference TRBV28 and TRBJ2-7 gives the full variable domain: DVKVTQSSRYLVKRTGEKVFLECVQDMDHENMFWYRQDPGLGLRLIYFSYDVKMKEKGDIPEGYSVSREKKERFSLILESASTNQTSMYLCASSLSQTEQYFGPGTRLTVT.